This T cell receptor beta chain was obtained from a study of cytomegalovirus exposure and HLA in healthy donors. This clone turned up a few times. V gave up 6 bases and J gave up 1 base, with 23 bases separating them. The germline CDR1 and CDR2 sequences are MDHEN and SYDVKM. The CDR3 has 18 residues. Primers: 60 Vbeta forward and 13 Jbeta reverse. Generated by immunoSEQ multiplex PCR, the TCRdb table keeps only in-frame clones and is missing some. The table records fewer than 200,000 clones, 79% of them present only once. This TCR derives from a man aged 40-49 years in good health and CMV-seronegative. V usage is TRBV28 and J usage is TRBJ2-3; maybe TRBD1 (9 bases). The sample was PBMCs. CDR3 nucleotides: TGTGCCAGCAGGCCGGGGACAGGGTGGCGGGAGGGCACAGATACGCAGTATTTT. This sequence encodes CASRPGTGWREGTDTQYF.